A selection of T cell receptor beta chains follows, all from one sample in a study of blood T cell repertoires in COVID-19. TCRdb keeps only in-frame clones here, not all; method: immunoSEQ multiplex PCR. The sample gives about 130,000 clones, roughly 90% of which show up once; less than 20% is in the top ten. The sample consisted of peripheral blood. These receptors were collected from a man aged 45 to 65 with active or convalescent COVID-19. The CDR3 runs from the conserved cysteine through the conserved F or W. Fields, in order: clone size, J gene, D gene, V gene, CDR3 DNA, CDR3 protein. The D gene is left open where the match is weak. Where a row states a size, it is once, few, many or the class of an expanded clone; other rows omit it.

clone_size: NA; j_call: TRBJ2-3; d_call: TRBD2; v_call: TRBV5-1; cdr3_nt: TGCGCCAGCAGCTTGAGGCGGGGGGCAGATACGCAGTATTTT; cdr3_aa: CASSLRRGADTQYF
clone_size: NA; j_call: TRBJ1-5; d_call: NA; v_call: TRBV19; cdr3_nt: TGTGCCAGCACGGACAACTATAGCAATCAGCCCCAGCATTTT; cdr3_aa: CASTDNYSNQPQHF
clone_size: NA; j_call: TRBJ2-5; d_call: TRBD1; v_call: TRBV10-3; cdr3_nt: TGTGCCATCAGTGACCACAGACAGGGTGGAGAGACCCAGTACTTC; cdr3_aa: CAISDHRQGGETQYF
clone_size: once; j_call: TRBJ1-1; d_call: NA; v_call: TRBV11-2; cdr3_nt: TGTGCCAGCAGCTTAGGACTCGGCGCGAACACTGAAGCTTTCTTT; cdr3_aa: CASSLGLGANTEAFF
clone_size: once; j_call: TRBJ1-1; d_call: NA; v_call: TRBV10-3; cdr3_nt: TGTGCCATCAGGGGAGTGAACACTGAAGCTTTCTTT; cdr3_aa: CAIRGVNTEAFF
clone_size: NA; j_call: TRBJ2-7; d_call: TRBD1; v_call: TRBV15; cdr3_nt: TGTGCCACCAGCAGGGGAGACAGGGTGAGACACGAGCAGTACTTC; cdr3_aa: CATSRGDRVRHEQYF
clone_size: NA; j_call: TRBJ1-5; d_call: TRBD1; v_call: TRBV2; cdr3_nt: TGTGCCAGCAGACAAGACAGGGGGCAGCCCCAGCATTTT; cdr3_aa: CASRQDRGQPQHF
clone_size: NA; j_call: TRBJ1-4; d_call: NA; v_call: TRBV2; cdr3_nt: TGTGCCAGCAGAGGGCTCGGGGGTAGTGAAAAACTGTTTTTT; cdr3_aa: CASRGLGGSEKLFF
clone_size: few; j_call: TRBJ2-1; d_call: TRBD2; v_call: TRBV4-3; cdr3_nt: TGCGCCAGCAGCCAAGCTCTAGCGGGGGGCCTTCAACGTAGCTCCTACAATGAGCAGTTCTTC; cdr3_aa: CASSQALAGGLQRSSYNEQFF
clone_size: NA; j_call: TRBJ1-1; d_call: NA; v_call: TRBV20-1; cdr3_nt: TGCAGTGCTAGTGTAAGCAGGCTCATGAACACTGAAGCTTTCTTT; cdr3_aa: CSASVSRLMNTEAFF
clone_size: NA; j_call: TRBJ2-7; d_call: NA; v_call: TRBV7-6; cdr3_nt: TGTGCCAGCAGCTTAGTCTCGGTGGGCCAGACCTACGAGCAGTACTTC; cdr3_aa: CASSLVSVGQTYEQYF
clone_size: NA; j_call: TRBJ2-1; d_call: TRBD2; v_call: TRBV24-1; cdr3_nt: TGTGCCACCAGTGATTCCGGGACTAGCGGGGGTACAACCACCTACAATGAGCAGTTCTTC; cdr3_aa: CATSDSGTSGGTTTYNEQFF
clone_size: NA; j_call: TRBJ2-5; d_call: TRBD2; v_call: TRBV6-5; cdr3_nt: TGTGCCAGCAGACCCGGGACTAGTGAGACCCAGTACTTC; cdr3_aa: CASRPGTSETQYF
clone_size: NA; j_call: TRBJ2-3; d_call: TRBD2; v_call: TRBV6-2/TRBV6-3; cdr3_nt: TGTGCCAGCAGTTTCCTAGGACTAGCGGGGGGATTCACAGATACGCAGTATTTT; cdr3_aa: CASSFLGLAGGFTDTQYF
clone_size: NA; j_call: TRBJ2-1; d_call: TRBD1; v_call: TRBV3-1/TRBV3-2; cdr3_nt: TGTGCCAGCCGGGACAGGGGACCCTCCTACAATGAGCAGTTCTTC; cdr3_aa: CASRDRGPSYNEQFF
clone_size: NA; j_call: TRBJ1-1; d_call: TRBD1; v_call: TRBV12-5; cdr3_nt: TGTGCTAGTGGTTTGTCTAGGACAGGGGGTGATGAAGCTTTCTTT; cdr3_aa: CASGLSRTGGDEAFF
clone_size: NA; j_call: TRBJ2-7; d_call: TRBD1; v_call: TRBV3-1/TRBV3-2; cdr3_nt: TGTGCCAGCAGCCCCCGTCCCCAGGGGGCTTACGAGCAGTACTTC; cdr3_aa: CASSPRPQGAYEQYF
clone_size: once; j_call: TRBJ2-3; d_call: NA; v_call: TRBV5-1; cdr3_nt: TGCGCCAGCAGTCCGGGGCAGGGGAACACAGATACGCAGTATTTT; cdr3_aa: CASSPGQGNTDTQYF
clone_size: NA; j_call: TRBJ1-1; d_call: TRBD1; v_call: TRBV7-9; cdr3_nt: TGTGCCAGCAGCTTAGTGTCAGGGGGAGCTTTCTTT; cdr3_aa: CASSLVSGGAFF
clone_size: NA; j_call: TRBJ1-3; d_call: NA; v_call: TRBV2; cdr3_nt: TGTGCCAGCAGTGAAGTGAGGGTTATCTCTGGAAACACCATATATTTT; cdr3_aa: CASSEVRVISGNTIYF
clone_size: NA; j_call: TRBJ1-6; d_call: NA; v_call: TRBV10-3; cdr3_nt: TGTGCCATCAGTGAGGTGGGGCAGGGGTCACCCCTCCACTTT; cdr3_aa: CAISEVGQGSPLHF
clone_size: NA; j_call: TRBJ2-7; d_call: NA; v_call: TRBV5-1; cdr3_nt: TGCGCCAGCAGCTTTGCGTACGAGCAGTACTTC; cdr3_aa: CASSFAYEQYF
clone_size: NA; j_call: TRBJ2-5; d_call: TRBD2; v_call: TRBV7-9; cdr3_nt: TGTGCCAGCAGCATAGGGACTAGCGGACAAGAGACCCAGTACTTC; cdr3_aa: CASSIGTSGQETQYF
clone_size: NA; j_call: TRBJ2-5; d_call: NA; v_call: TRBV7-2; cdr3_nt: TGTGCCAGCAGCTTAGACTTCCAAGAGACCCAGTACTTC; cdr3_aa: CASSLDFQETQYF
clone_size: NA; j_call: TRBJ2-5; d_call: NA; v_call: TRBV24-1; cdr3_nt: TGTGCCACCAGTGATTCCCTTAGAACGGGTGCAGAGACCCAGTACTTC; cdr3_aa: CATSDSLRTGAETQYF
clone_size: NA; j_call: TRBJ2-5; d_call: NA; v_call: TRBV4-3; cdr3_nt: TGCGCCAGCAGCCAAGATCGGGAGACCCAGTACTTC; cdr3_aa: CASSQDRETQYF
clone_size: NA; j_call: TRBJ1-5; d_call: TRBD1; v_call: TRBV10-2; cdr3_nt: TGCGCCAGCAGTGAGTCAGGACAGGGAAATCAGCCCCAGCATTTT; cdr3_aa: CASSESGQGNQPQHF
clone_size: NA; j_call: TRBJ2-7; d_call: NA; v_call: TRBV19; cdr3_nt: TGTGCCAGTAGTAGGGACATTTACTCCTACGAGCAGTACTTC; cdr3_aa: CASSRDIYSYEQYF
clone_size: NA; j_call: TRBJ2-7; d_call: TRBD1; v_call: TRBV18; cdr3_nt: TGTGCCAGCTCACCAACAGGGGGCAGGGGGGAGCAGTACTTC; cdr3_aa: CASSPTGGRGEQYF
clone_size: NA; j_call: TRBJ1-4; d_call: NA; v_call: TRBV30; cdr3_nt: TGTGCCTGGAGTGGAGGGTTTAATGAAAAACTGTTTTTT; cdr3_aa: CAWSGGFNEKLFF
clone_size: NA; j_call: TRBJ2-7; d_call: NA; v_call: TRBV7-2; cdr3_nt: TGTGCCAGCAGCTTCAACAGCTACGAGCAGTACTTC; cdr3_aa: CASSFNSYEQYF
clone_size: NA; j_call: TRBJ2-3; d_call: NA; v_call: TRBV18; cdr3_nt: TGTGCCAGCTCACCAGAATTAGACTCTAGCACAGATACGCAGTATTTT; cdr3_aa: CASSPELDSSTDTQYF
clone_size: NA; j_call: TRBJ1-6; d_call: TRBD1; v_call: TRBV10-2; cdr3_nt: TGCGCCAGCGGCCCCGCGGGTGGACAGGGCACTTCACCCCTCCACTTT; cdr3_aa: CASGPAGGQGTSPLHF
clone_size: NA; j_call: TRBJ2-7; d_call: TRBD1; v_call: TRBV5-1; cdr3_nt: TGCGCCAGCAGCCCGACAGGGTTCTCCTACGAGCAGTACTTC; cdr3_aa: CASSPTGFSYEQYF
clone_size: NA; j_call: TRBJ2-4; d_call: TRBD2; v_call: TRBV19; cdr3_nt: TGTGCCAGTTCGGAGTCCGGACTAGCGGGAGGGGCAAACATTCAGTACTTC; cdr3_aa: CASSESGLAGGANIQYF
clone_size: NA; j_call: TRBJ1-4; d_call: TRBD1; v_call: TRBV3-1/TRBV3-2; cdr3_nt: TGTGCCAGCAGTCAAAGCGGGACAGGGGGCGAAAAACTGTTTTTT; cdr3_aa: CASSQSGTGGEKLFF
clone_size: NA; j_call: TRBJ2-6; d_call: TRBD1; v_call: TRBV5-1; cdr3_nt: TGCGCCAGCAGCTGGGGGACAGGGGTCGCTGGGGCCAACGTCCTGACTTTC; cdr3_aa: CASSWGTGVAGANVLTF
clone_size: once; j_call: TRBJ2-2; d_call: TRBD1; v_call: TRBV13; cdr3_nt: TGTGCCAGCAGCCCATCGGGACAGGGGACCGGGGAGCTGTTTTTT; cdr3_aa: CASSPSGQGTGELFF
clone_size: NA; j_call: TRBJ1-2; d_call: NA; v_call: TRBV15; cdr3_nt: TGTGCCACCAGCAGAGAATCCAGGGCCCACTATGGCTACACCTTC; cdr3_aa: CATSRESRAHYGYTF
clone_size: NA; j_call: TRBJ2-3; d_call: NA; v_call: TRBV19; cdr3_nt: TGTGCCAGTAGTACGGTAGATACGCAGTATTTT; cdr3_aa: CASSTVDTQYF
clone_size: NA; j_call: TRBJ1-5; d_call: NA; v_call: TRBV19; cdr3_nt: TGTGCCAGTAGTCATGGACATAATAGCAATCAGCCCCAGCATTTT; cdr3_aa: CASSHGHNSNQPQHF
clone_size: once; j_call: TRBJ1-1; d_call: TRBD1; v_call: TRBV6-5; cdr3_nt: TGTGCCAGCAGCCACAGGGGAGGCACTGAAGCTTTCTTT; cdr3_aa: CASSHRGGTEAFF
clone_size: NA; j_call: TRBJ2-1; d_call: TRBD2; v_call: TRBV2; cdr3_nt: TGTGCCAGCAGTGAACTCGGGACTAGCGGGGCCGGGGGAAATGAGCAGTTCTTC; cdr3_aa: CASSELGTSGAGGNEQFF
clone_size: few; j_call: TRBJ1-3; d_call: TRBD1; v_call: TRBV29-1; cdr3_nt: TGCAGCGTTGGGGACAGCTCTGGAAACACCATATATTTT; cdr3_aa: CSVGDSSGNTIYF
clone_size: NA; j_call: TRBJ2-5; d_call: TRBD1; v_call: TRBV29-1; cdr3_nt: TGCAGCGTTGGGACAGGCGCCCAAGAGACCCAGTACTTC; cdr3_aa: CSVGTGAQETQYF
clone_size: NA; j_call: TRBJ1-6; d_call: TRBD1; v_call: TRBV30; cdr3_nt: TGTGCCTGGAGTCCTCGGGACAGGGGTTATTCACCCCTCCACTTT; cdr3_aa: CAWSPRDRGYSPLHF
clone_size: NA; j_call: TRBJ1-4; d_call: TRBD1; v_call: TRBV29-1; cdr3_nt: TGCAGCGTTATACCAGGGACAGGGAAGGAAAAACTGTTTTTT; cdr3_aa: CSVIPGTGKEKLFF
clone_size: once; j_call: TRBJ1-2; d_call: TRBD1; v_call: TRBV25-1; cdr3_nt: TGTGCCAGCAGTACGGACAGGGGAAATGGCTACACCTTC; cdr3_aa: CASSTDRGNGYTF
clone_size: NA; j_call: TRBJ2-7; d_call: NA; v_call: TRBV7-6; cdr3_nt: TGTGCCAGCAGCTTAACAGCCTCCACCTACGAGCAGTACTTC; cdr3_aa: CASSLTASTYEQYF
clone_size: NA; j_call: TRBJ2-7; d_call: NA; v_call: TRBV6-1; cdr3_nt: TGTGCCAGCAGTGAAGTTCAGGGAACCTACGAGCAGTACTTC; cdr3_aa: CASSEVQGTYEQYF
clone_size: NA; j_call: TRBJ1-1; d_call: NA; v_call: TRBV19; cdr3_nt: TGTGCCAGTGCGGCAGGGCCATACACTGAAGCTTTCTTT; cdr3_aa: CASAAGPYTEAFF
clone_size: few; j_call: TRBJ1-1; d_call: NA; v_call: TRBV6-2/TRBV6-3; cdr3_nt: TGTGCCAGCAGTTACATGGCAAGGGGTGAAGCTTTCTTT; cdr3_aa: CASSYMARGEAFF
clone_size: once; j_call: TRBJ2-7; d_call: TRBD1; v_call: TRBV9; cdr3_nt: TGTGCCAGCAGCGTAGGGGACAGGGTAGGCTTGGAGCAGTACTTC; cdr3_aa: CASSVGDRVGLEQYF
clone_size: NA; j_call: TRBJ1-4; d_call: TRBD1; v_call: TRBV4-1; cdr3_nt: TGCGCCAGCAGCCAAGAAGGAACAGGGGGTCGAAATGAAAAACTGTTTTTT; cdr3_aa: CASSQEGTGGRNEKLFF
clone_size: once; j_call: TRBJ2-3; d_call: TRBD2; v_call: TRBV11-3; cdr3_nt: TGTGCCAGCAGCCGCTGGGGGCGGGGGGGAGAAGATACGCAGTATTTT; cdr3_aa: CASSRWGRGGEDTQYF
clone_size: NA; j_call: TRBJ2-1; d_call: TRBD2; v_call: TRBV7-6; cdr3_nt: TGTGCCAGCAGCCCTTCGGCTAGCGGGAGATCCGAGCAGTTCTTC; cdr3_aa: CASSPSASGRSEQFF
clone_size: NA; j_call: TRBJ2-4; d_call: NA; v_call: TRBV13; cdr3_nt: TGTGCCAGCAGCCAGGACAGCGTTCTAGCCAAAAACATTCAGTACTTC; cdr3_aa: CASSQDSVLAKNIQYF